The rows below give T cell receptor beta chains drawn from one sample of a study of shared clonotypes between healthy human individuals. Data came from immunoSEQ multiplex PCR; TCRdb stores just in-frame clones and leaves some out. The sample has roughly 2.1 million clones, 85% to 95% seen once; the top ten hold about 1.5%. The sample taken for sequencing was naive CD8+ T cells from PBMCs. Receptors originate from a man aged 18 to 35 in good health. Some clones in this sample may be carry-over from other donors' samples. CDR3s include the opening cysteine and the closing phenylalanine or tryptophan. A D gene is named only where the DNA matches it firmly.

len | j_gene | d_gene | v_gene | CDR3nt | CDR3aa
16 | TRBJ2-7 | TRBD2 | TRBV13 | TGTGCCAGCAGCTCCGGGGAGGGACTAGCGGCCTACGAGCAGTACTTC | CASSSGEGLAAYEQYF
19 | TRBJ2-5 | TRBD2 | TRBV7-2 | TGTGCCAGCAGCTTAGGACAATCTACCGGGACTAGCGTTTGGGAGACCCAGTACTTC | CASSLGQSTGTSVWETQYF
15 | TRBJ2-7 | TRBD2 | TRBV7-8 | TGTGCCAGCAGCTTGGCCCGTAGCGGGGGTTACGAGCAGTACTTC | CASSLARSGGYEQYF
15 | TRBJ2-7 | NA | TRBV27 | TGTGCCAGCAGTTTATTCCGGGGCAAGTCCTACGAGCAGTACTTC | CASSLFRGKSYEQYF
14 | TRBJ2-7 | NA | TRBV7-3 | TGTGCCAGCAGCTTTTATGGAGGGCACGACGAGCAGTACTTC | CASSFYGGHDEQYF
13 | TRBJ2-1 | NA | TRBV27 | TGTGCCAGCAACAAACCGGAAGTTAATGAGCAGTTCTTC | CASNKPEVNEQFF
17 | TRBJ2-5 | NA | TRBV4-2 | TGTGCCAGCAGCCAAGGCACGGAGGGGCCCACGCAAGAGACCCAGTACTTC | CASSQGTEGPTQETQYF
15 | TRBJ1-3 | NA | TRBV4-3 | TGCGCCAGCAGCCGGCATCCCGGGCTCAGAAACACCATATATTTT | CASSRHPGLRNTIYF
13 | TRBJ2-2 | NA | TRBV7-2 | TGTGCCAGCAGCATGGCCTTCACCGGGGAGCTGTTTTTT | CASSMAFTGELFF
15 | TRBJ2-7 | TRBD2 | TRBV13 | TGTGCCAGCAGCACCGGACTAGCGGGAAGGTACGAGCAGTACTTC | CASSTGLAGRYEQYF
17 | TRBJ2-5 | TRBD1 | TRBV7-9 | TGTGCCAGCAACTCTGCCCTACAGGGGGTAGGGCAAGAGACCCAGTACTTC | CASNSALQGVGQETQYF
13 | TRBJ2-7 | NA | TRBV7-9 | TGTGCCAGCAGCTCGACCCCAGGGCTCGAGCAGTACTTC | CASSSTPGLEQYF
15 | TRBJ2-3 | TRBD1 | TRBV7-9 | TGTGCCAGCAGCGATGGACAGGCGAGCACAGATACGCAGTATTTT | CASSDGQASTDTQYF